The entry below gives a single T cell receptor (beta chain) sequence along with its context. The CDR3 has 12 amino acids. Trimming removed 7 bases from V and 1 base from J, with 10 bases in between. The germline gives CDR1 SQVTM, CDR2 ANQGSEA. In Seattle, patients joined the study during active infection and were tracked longitudinally. As processed by the authors: Amplification of reference gene primers was used by the study to estimate nucleated cell counts. Method: immunoSEQ multiplex PCR; TCRdb's copy keeps in-frame clones and lacks some. From that table come the V and J calls and clone size; the DNA was used to work out D and trimming. The sample records roughly 210,000 clones, around four fifths being singletons. This entry is derived from a study of blood T cell repertoires in COVID-19. Across the whole study: Collection of acute and convalescent COVID-19 samples took place in the United States, Italy and Spain. PBMCs, B-cell-depleted T cells, or T cells were the source of the cDNA or gDNA that made up the material.

The sample consisted of peripheral blood. The rearrangement uses TRBV29-1 and TRBJ1-1; D is possibly TRBD1 (5 bases). The sequence was obtained from a woman older than 75 with COVID-19, enrolled during active disease. The CDR3 nucleotides read TGCAGCGGGGGGTTCCAGAACACTGAAGCTTTCTTT. This translates into CSGGFQNTEAFF.